The 15 T cell receptor beta chains below were found in one sample sequenced in a study of blood T cell repertoires in COVID-19. The method was immunoSEQ multiplex PCR; TCRdb's version includes in-frame clones alone and lacks a portion of them. The sample lists around 420,000 clones, roughly 87% seen once, with over 2% in the top ten. The sequencing input was PBMCs or T cells enriched from blood (not recorded which). These receptor sequences come from a woman in her forties with acute COVID-19.

The chain has TRBV2 and TRBJ2-4; TRBD2 aligns across 10 bases. The junction had 4 bases not matched to a gene; V was cut back by 0 bases and J by 2 bases. The germline V gene has CDR1 SNHLY and CDR2 FYNNEI. CDR3 size: 17 residues. The CDR3 spells CASSEAGAGGPKNIQYF. In DNA, the CDR3 is TGTGCCAGCAGTGAAGCGGGAGCGGGGGGGCCCAAAAACATTCAGTACTTC.

This clone was counted between two and nine times. The chain uses TRBV2 and TRBJ1-4; D call uncertain. Germline V CDR1 and CDR2: SNHLY, FYNNEI. V was cut by 7 bases and J by 7 bases, with 13 bases left in between. This CDR3 spans 13 amino acids. The CDR3 DNA is TGTGCCAGCATGGGGAGGAATTTTGAAAAACTGTTTTTT. It encodes CASMGRNFEKLFF.

This chain uses TRBV6-5 with TRBJ2-1; D not certain. Germline values: CDR1 MNHEY, CDR2 SVGAGI. This CDR3 region has 15 residues. Trimming removed 2 bases from V and 0 bases from J, with 8 bases in between. The CDR3 sequence is CASSYGQSSYNEQFF. The CDR3 nucleotides read TGTGCCAGCAGTTACGGGCAGAGCTCCTACAATGAGCAGTTCTTC.

V and J are TRBV6-5 and TRBJ1-1, with 8 positions matching TRBD1. Germline-derived CDR1 and CDR2 are MNHEY and SVGAGI. CDR3 length: 14 amino acids. Trimming took 4 bases from V and 6 from J; bases not matched to a gene: 7. The CDR3 region has the DNA TGTGCCAGCAGTTCCGGACAGGGTAGGGCTGAAGCTTTCTTT. Encoded protein: CASSSGQGRAEAFF.

The gene calls are TRBV24-1 and TRBJ1-5, with a weak D call TRBD1 (5 bases). Trimming removed 4 bases at V and 7 bases at J, with 10 bases between. Germline V gene sequence: CDR1 KGHDR, CDR2 SFDVKD. The length of the CDR3 is 13 residues. Here the CDR3 DNA reads TGTGCCACCAGTGAGCAGGGTTGGCAGCCCCAGCATTTT. Translation: CATSEQGWQPQHF.

V is TRBV2 and J is TRBJ1-5; 8 nucleotides match TRBD1. Germline V lookup: CDR1 SNHLY, CDR2 FYNNEI. V trimming: 4 bases; J trimming: 3 bases; junction bases outside the gene matches: 5. CDR3 size: 15 residues. As DNA, the CDR3 is TGTGCCAGCAGTGGGGGACAGGCCGCCAATCAGCCCCAGCATTTT. Encoded protein: CASSGGQAANQPQHF.

V usage is TRBV5-1 and J usage is TRBJ1-6; D remains unclear. Trimming shortened V by 4 bases and J by 11 bases, and 13 bases separated the two germline ends. This CDR3 has 13 amino acids. Germline CDR1 SGHRS, CDR2 YFSETQ. DNA for the CDR3: TGCGCCAGCAGCCGGGAGGGAGTGGCACCCCTCCACTTT. Amino acid sequence: CASSREGVAPLHF.

The rearrangement links TRBV6-1 to TRBJ1-2; D gene uncertain. CDR1 MNHNS and CDR2 SASEGT come from the germline V gene. There are 16 residues in the CDR3. Trimming removed 3 bases from V and 2 bases from J, with 16 bases in between. CDR3 sequence reads: CASSEAGVVRNYGYTF. The CDR3 DNA reads TGTGCCAGCAGTGAGGCCGGGGTTGTACGGAACTATGGCTACACCTTC.

The gene calls are TRBV25-1 and TRBJ2-7, with 9 bases fitting TRBD2. V was pared by 1 base and J by 4 bases, with 5 bases of the junction left unmatched. Germline CDR1 is MGHDK and CDR2 is SYGVNS. The CDR3 is 15 amino acids. Written as DNA, the CDR3 is TGTGCCAGCAGTGAATCCCTAGCGGGGTATTACGAGCAGTACTTC. Its protein product is CASSESLAGYYEQYF.

The V gene is TRBV7-2, the J gene TRBJ1-2; tentative D call: TRBD1 (5 bases). From germline, CDR1 is SGHTA and CDR2 FQGNSA. Trimming removed 5 bases from V and 0 bases from J, with 16 bases in between. The CDR3 has 16 residues. The CDR3 DNA sequence: TGTGCCAGCAGCATATACGGGACTGCAGCTAACTATGGCTACACCTTC. Its translation is CASSIYGTAANYGYTF.

In this sample, this clone turned up once. This chain joins TRBV5-1 and TRBJ2-3; 7 bases align to TRBD2. Unmatched junction bases numbered 3, after V lost 0 bases and J lost 8 bases. CDR3 length: 13 residues. Looked up from germline, CDR1 is SGHRS and CDR2 is YFSETQ. CDR3 coding DNA: TGCGCCAGCAGCTTGGATGTAGCGGGTACGCAGTATTTT. Encoded protein: CASSLDVAGTQYF.

This rearrangement joins TRBV6-5 to TRBJ1-1; 9 bases line up with TRBD1. CDR1 and CDR2 (germline): MNHEY, SVGAGI. J was trimmed by 2 bases and V by 5 bases; bases with no gene match: 6. This CDR3 has 15 amino acids. The CDR3: CASSTLDRGNTEAFF. Here the CDR3 DNA reads TGTGCCAGCAGTACCTTGGACAGGGGTAACACTGAAGCTTTCTTT.

The chain is built from TRBV7-9 and TRBJ2-7; the D gene is possibly TRBD1 (6 bases). The germline V and J ends were trimmed by 2 bases and 2 bases, with 13 bases remaining between them. This CDR3 region has 15 residues. Germline V CDR1 and CDR2: SEHNR, FQNEAQ (reference sequence). CDR3 nucleotides: TGTGCCAGCAGCTTAAGAGAGGCAGGGGCCTACGAGCAGTACTTC. Protein sequence: CASSLREAGAYEQYF.

This chain links TRBV7-8 with TRBJ1-3, with 8 bases lining up with TRBD1. The CDR3 length is 14 residues. The germline gives CDR1 SGHVS, CDR2 FQNEAQ. The V and J ends lost 6 bases and 4 bases, in that order; junction bases with no gene match: 5. The CDR3 nucleotides read TGTGCCAGCAGAAGGACAGGGAACGGAAACACCATATATTTT. It specifies CASRRTGNGNTIYF.

The chain has TRBV19 and TRBJ1-4; TRBD1 aligns across 8 bases. The CDR3 contains 15 residues. Germline CDR1 and CDR2: LNHDA and SQIVND (reference sequence). After removal of 7 bases from V and 0 bases from J, the junction contained 4 bases not matched to a gene. This CDR3 reads CASTGTGTTNEKLFF. CDR3 sequence (DNA): TGTGCCAGTACCGGGACAGGAACAACTAATGAAAAACTGTTTTTT.